Following are 5 T cell receptor beta chains from one sample sequenced in a study of shared T cell receptors in the human thymus. Clones were read by immunoSEQ multiplex PCR, and TCRdb kept only the in-frame ones, dropping some. The sample contains 600,000 or so clones, approximately 89% of which appear only once. The same data also went into a second study, on human thymus T cells.

The sequenced material came from thymocytes. These receptors were obtained from a boy younger than two with a congenital heart defect.

This clone was seen just once. DNA for the CDR3: TGTGCCAGCAGTGCCCGCAGGGGGCGTACTGAAAAACTGTTTTTT. This sequence encodes CASSARRGRTEKLFF. The chain has TRBV6-5 and TRBJ1-4; 8 bases agree with TRBD1. J was trimmed by 7 bases and V by 5 bases; bases with no gene match: 9. The CDR3 runs 15 residues. The germline V gene has CDR1 MNHEY and CDR2 SVGAGI.

The V and J genes are TRBV5-1 and TRBJ2-1, with TRBD1 matching over 10 bases. There are 15 residues in the CDR3. Germline V gene lookup returns CDR1 SGHRS and CDR2 YFSETQ. The V gene end was trimmed by 2 bases and the J gene end by 9 bases; junction bases not matched to a gene: 8. The CDR3: CASSFPRTGGGEQFF. CDR3 DNA sequence: TGCGCCAGCAGCTTCCCTCGGACAGGGGGTGGTGAGCAGTTCTTC.

The chain has TRBV6-9 and TRBJ2-7; tentatively, D is TRBD2 (5 bases). In germline, CDR1 is MNHGY, CDR2 SVAAGI. The CDR3 is made up of 12 amino acids. Trimming shortened V by 4 bases and J by 6 bases, and 10 bases separated the two germline ends. Written as DNA, the CDR3 is TGTGCCAGCAGTTCGGGTCGGGGCGAGCAGTACTTC. Translating it yields CASSSGRGEQYF.

This clone was observed a handful of times. The chain carries TRBV6-6 and TRBJ2-7; D ambiguous. Germline values: CDR1 MNHNY, CDR2 SVGAGI (reference sequence). CDR3 size: 13 residues. The ends were cut back, 2 bases at V and 2 bases at J, with 7 bases in the middle. The CDR3 DNA reads TGTGCCAGCAGTTACGAGTCAACCTACGAGCAGTACTTC. It encodes CASSYESTYEQYF.

The chain uses TRBV28 and TRBJ1-2; 10 bases align to TRBD1. Germline V CDR1 and CDR2: MDHEN, SYDVKM. The CDR3 runs to 15 residues. V lost 4 bases and J lost 3; bases outside the gene matches: 5. The CDR3: CASSYRQGADYGYTF. The CDR3 DNA reads as TGTGCCAGCAGTTACCGACAGGGGGCTGACTATGGCTACACCTTC.